This is a list of T cell receptor beta chains from one sample in a study of blood T cells in healthy people across ages. TCRdb reanalysed the 5' RACE reads using MiXCR and keeps one entry per CDR3 protein. The sample has about 780,000 distinct CDR3 sequences; about 59% are singletons. The sequencing sample was made of blood. The receptors originated from a man aged 30-40 years in good health. The CDR3 runs from the conserved cysteine through the conserved F or W. Fields, in order: CDR3 protein, CDR3 DNA, J gene, D gene, clone size, V gene. The D gene is left open where the match is weak. A clone size is listed for some rows: how often the clone was seen (once, few, many), or a class if it is expanded.

CASSLLDDEQYF	TGTGCCAGCAGCTTATTGGACGACGAGCAGTACTTC	TRBJ2-7	NA	once	TRBV11-1
CAWSEGRDLPFGEKLFF	TGTGCCTGGAGTGAGGGTCGGGACCTTCCATTCGGCGAAAAACTGTTTTTT	TRBJ1-4	NA	NA	TRBV30
CASSLQWTGGPYGYTF	TGTGCCAGCAGTCTCCAGTGGACAGGGGGGCCCTATGGCTACACCTTC	TRBJ1-2	TRBD1	NA	TRBV27
CASSQNLAGGPYEQYF	TGTGCCAGCAGCCAGAATTTAGCGGGGGGGCCTTACGAGCAGTACTTC	TRBJ2-7	TRBD2	NA	TRBV9
CASSVRGETAGYTF	TGTGCCAGCAGCGTTCGGGGGGAGACAGCTGGCTACACCTTC	TRBJ1-2	NA	once	TRBV7-9
CSVPGQGDYGYTF	TGCAGCGTCCCGGGACAGGGGGACTATGGCTACACCTTC	TRBJ1-2	TRBD1	NA	TRBV29-1
CAICPGTSYEQYF	TGTGCCATTTGTCCGGGGACTTCCTACGAGCAGTACTTC	TRBJ2-7	NA	NA	TRBV6-2/TRBV6-3
CASSLLGSPGYEQYF	TGTGCCAGCAGTTTACTTGGTTCCCCTGGGTACGAGCAGTACTTC	TRBJ2-7	NA	NA	TRBV12-3/TRBV12-4
CATRPTGTAVTGELFF	TGTGCCACGAGGCCAACCGGGACAGCCGTTACCGGGGAGCTGTTTTTT	TRBJ2-2	TRBD1	NA	TRBV10-3
CSARFGGSSYEQYF	TGCAGTGCTAGATTCGGGGGAAGCTCCTACGAGCAGTACTTC	TRBJ2-7	NA	NA	TRBV20-1
CASSSQGAPTDTQYF	TGTGCCAGCAGCTCCCAGGGGGCTCCCACAGATACGCAGTATTTT	TRBJ2-3	TRBD1	NA	TRBV7-3
CASSFPGTGAYGYTF	TGTGCCAGCAGCTTCCCCGGGACAGGGGCCTATGGTTACACCTTC	TRBJ1-2	TRBD1	NA	TRBV5-8
CSARAGEDQNQPQHF	TGCAGTGCTAGAGCTGGGGAGGATCAAAATCAGCCCCAGCATTTT	TRBJ1-5	NA	few	TRBV20-1
CASSLGQGSGNEQFF	TGTGCCAGCAGCTTAGGCCAGGGAAGCGGCAATGAGCAGTTCTTC	TRBJ2-1	NA	NA	TRBV7-9
CASSLAWGAGNEQFF	TGTGCCAGCAGCTTAGCGTGGGGGGCGGGGAATGAGCAGTTCTTC	TRBJ2-1	NA	NA	TRBV7-2
CASSSRARPRHNEKLFF	TGTGCCAGCAGCTCCAGGGCCAGACCGCGACATAATGAAAAACTGTTTTTT	TRBJ1-4	NA	NA	TRBV7-2
CASSTRGPFQETQYF	TGTGCTAGCAGCACCAGGGGCCCCTTCCAAGAGACCCAGTACTTC	TRBJ2-5	NA	once	TRBV13
CASTTTDWGNTEAFF	TGCGCCAGCACCACCACCGACTGGGGGAACACTGAAGCTTTCTTT	TRBJ1-1	NA	NA	TRBV5-1
CASSPSGGGPQHF	TGTGCCAGCAGTCCCTCGGGCGGCGGTCCCCAGCATTTT	TRBJ1-5	NA	NA	TRBV12-3/TRBV12-4
CASSYRVLNEQFF	TGTGCCAGCAGTTACCGAGTTCTCAATGAGCAGTTCTTC	TRBJ2-1	NA	NA	TRBV6-2/TRBV6-3
CASSFSEASSYEQYF	TGTGCCAGCAGCTTTTCGGAGGCCAGCTCCTACGAGCAGTACTTC	TRBJ2-7	NA	NA	TRBV7-2
CASSRSDGREETQYF	TGTGCCAGCAGCCGAAGTGACGGCAGGGAAGAGACCCAGTACTTC	TRBJ2-5	NA	NA	TRBV4-2
CASSSNSGQVNYGYTF	TGTGCCAGCAGCTCGAATTCGGGACAGGTTAACTATGGCTACACCTTC	TRBJ1-2	TRBD1	NA	TRBV5-5
CASSPRVEVNTEAFF	TGTGCCAGCTCACCACGGGTAGAGGTGAACACTGAAGCTTTCTTT	TRBJ1-1	NA	few	TRBV18
CSARSPAGGLYEQYF	TGCAGTGCTAGATCCCCGGCGGGGGGGCTCTACGAGCAGTACTTC	TRBJ2-7	TRBD2	NA	TRBV20-1
CSARRGQAYGYTF	TGCAGTGCTAGACGGGGACAAGCTTATGGCTACACCTTC	TRBJ1-2	NA	NA	TRBV20-1
CASSKGLTQETQYF	TGTGCCAGCAGCAAAGGACTAACTCAAGAGACCCAGTACTTC	TRBJ2-5	NA	NA	TRBV7-2
CASSYYNNNEQFF	TGTGCCAGCAGTTACTACAACAACAATGAGCAGTTCTTC	TRBJ2-1	NA	NA	TRBV6-2/TRBV6-3
CASSSWSGGAYEQYF	TGTGCCAGCAGCTCCTGGAGCGGGGGGGCCTACGAGCAGTACTTC	TRBJ2-7	TRBD2	NA	TRBV7-2